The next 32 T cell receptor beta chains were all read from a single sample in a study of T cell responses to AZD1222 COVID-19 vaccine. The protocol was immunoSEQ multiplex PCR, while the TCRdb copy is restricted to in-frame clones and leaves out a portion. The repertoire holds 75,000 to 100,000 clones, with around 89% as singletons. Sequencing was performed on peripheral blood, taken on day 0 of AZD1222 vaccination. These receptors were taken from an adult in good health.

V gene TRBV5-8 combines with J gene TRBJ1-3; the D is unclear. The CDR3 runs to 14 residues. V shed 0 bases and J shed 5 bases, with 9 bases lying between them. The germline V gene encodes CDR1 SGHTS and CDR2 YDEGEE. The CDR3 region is CASSLAVPRNTIYF. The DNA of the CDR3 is TGTGCCAGCAGCTTGGCCGTACCCAGAAACACCATATATTTT.

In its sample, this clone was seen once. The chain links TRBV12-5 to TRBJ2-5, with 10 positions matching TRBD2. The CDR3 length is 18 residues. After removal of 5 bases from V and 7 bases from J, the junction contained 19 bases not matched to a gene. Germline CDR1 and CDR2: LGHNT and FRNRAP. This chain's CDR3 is CASGVSSGLAGEWGTQYF. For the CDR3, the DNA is TGTGCTAGTGGTGTCTCCTCGGGGCTAGCGGGGGAGTGGGGGACCCAGTACTTC.

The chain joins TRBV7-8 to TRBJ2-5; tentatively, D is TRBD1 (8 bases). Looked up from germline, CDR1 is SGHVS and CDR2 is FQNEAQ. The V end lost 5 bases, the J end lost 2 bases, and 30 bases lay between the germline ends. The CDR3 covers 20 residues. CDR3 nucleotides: TGTGCCAGCAGCCTAGGGTGGGCAGGGGGCACGAGCGGGGATCAAGAGACCCAGTACTTC. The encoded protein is CASSLGWAGGTSGDQETQYF.

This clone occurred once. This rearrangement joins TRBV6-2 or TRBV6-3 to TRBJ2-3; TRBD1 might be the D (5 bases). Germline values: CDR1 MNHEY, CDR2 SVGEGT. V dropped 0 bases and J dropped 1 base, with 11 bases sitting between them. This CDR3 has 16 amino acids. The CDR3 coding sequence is TGTGCCAGCAGTTACTCTGGGGAAGGGGGCACAGATACGCAGTATTTT. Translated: CASSYSGEGGTDTQYF.

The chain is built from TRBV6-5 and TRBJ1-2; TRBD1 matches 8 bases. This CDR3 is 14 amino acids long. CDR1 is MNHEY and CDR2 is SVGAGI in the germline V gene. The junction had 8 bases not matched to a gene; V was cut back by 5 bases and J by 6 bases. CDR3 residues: CASSQQDRDDGYTF. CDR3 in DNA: TGTGCCAGCAGTCAACAGGACAGGGATGATGGCTACACCTTC.

This chain's CDR3 is CASSGAGTEAFF. In DNA form, the CDR3 reads TGTGCCAGTAGTGGGGCGGGCACTGAAGCTTTCTTT. V and J are TRBV19 and TRBJ1-1; D might be TRBD1 (5 bases). The CDR3 sequence is 12 residues long. V lost 5 bases to trimming and J lost 4 bases, with 8 bases between them. The germline gives CDR1 LNHDA, CDR2 SQIVND (reference sequence).

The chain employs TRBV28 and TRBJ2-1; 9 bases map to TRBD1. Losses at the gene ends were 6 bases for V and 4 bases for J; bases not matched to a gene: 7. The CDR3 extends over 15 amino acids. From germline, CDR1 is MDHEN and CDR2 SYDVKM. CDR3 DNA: TGTGCCAGCAGAACAACGGGACAGGGATACAATGAGCAGTTCTTC. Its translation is CASRTTGQGYNEQFF.

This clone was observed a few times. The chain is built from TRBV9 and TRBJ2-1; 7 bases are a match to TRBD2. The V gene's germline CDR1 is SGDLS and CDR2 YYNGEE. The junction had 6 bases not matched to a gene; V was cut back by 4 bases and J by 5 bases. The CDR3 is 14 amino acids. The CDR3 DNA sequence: TGTGCCAGCAGCCCACGGGACTATAACAATGAGCAGTTCTTC. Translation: CASSPRDYNNEQFF.

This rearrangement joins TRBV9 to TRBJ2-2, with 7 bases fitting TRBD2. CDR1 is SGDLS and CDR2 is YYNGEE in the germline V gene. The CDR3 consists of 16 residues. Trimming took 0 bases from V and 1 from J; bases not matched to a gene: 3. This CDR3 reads CASSVGAGLNTGELFF. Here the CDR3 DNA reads TGTGCCAGCAGCGTAGGAGCGGGACTGAACACCGGGGAGCTGTTTTTT.

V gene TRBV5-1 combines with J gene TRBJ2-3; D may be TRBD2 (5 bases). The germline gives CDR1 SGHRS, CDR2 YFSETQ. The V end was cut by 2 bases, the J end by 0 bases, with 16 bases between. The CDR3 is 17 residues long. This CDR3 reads CASSLRIAPASTDTQYF. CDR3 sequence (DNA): TGCGCCAGCAGCTTACGGATAGCGCCGGCTAGCACAGATACGCAGTATTTT. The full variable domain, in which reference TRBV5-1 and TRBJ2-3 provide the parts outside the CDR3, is KAGVTQTPRYLIKTRGQQVTLSCSPISGHRSVSWYQQTPGQGLQFLFEYFSETQRNKGNFPGRFSGRQFSNSRSEMNVSTLELGDSALYLCASSLRIAPASTDTQYFGPGTRLTVL.

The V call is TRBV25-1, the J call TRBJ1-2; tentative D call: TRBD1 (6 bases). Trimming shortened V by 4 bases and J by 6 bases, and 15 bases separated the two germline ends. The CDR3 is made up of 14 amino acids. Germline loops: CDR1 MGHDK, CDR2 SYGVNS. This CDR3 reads CASSGLSNRDGYTF. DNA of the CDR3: TGTGCCAGCAGTGGACTCTCGAACAGGGATGGCTACACCTTC.

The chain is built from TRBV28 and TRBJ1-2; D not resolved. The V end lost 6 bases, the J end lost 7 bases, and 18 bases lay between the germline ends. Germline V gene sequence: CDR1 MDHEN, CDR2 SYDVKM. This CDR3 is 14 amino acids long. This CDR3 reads CASSLQSRGGGYTF. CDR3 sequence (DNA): TGTGCCAGCAGCCTGCAGAGCCGAGGCGGTGGCTACACCTTC.

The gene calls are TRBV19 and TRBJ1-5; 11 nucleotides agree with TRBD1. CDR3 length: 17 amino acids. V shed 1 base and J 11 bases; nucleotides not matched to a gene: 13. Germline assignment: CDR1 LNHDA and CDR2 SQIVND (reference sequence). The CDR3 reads CASSIGTGGGMGAAQHF. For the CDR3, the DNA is TGTGCCAGTAGTATAGGGACAGGGGGCGGGATGGGAGCGGCCCAGCATTTT.

The CDR3: CASSPPYGQGGEQYF. The CDR3, as DNA: TGTGCCAGCTCACCACCGTATGGACAGGGGGGTGAGCAGTACTTC. This chain uses TRBV18 with TRBJ2-7; TRBD1 matches 10 bases. CDR1 is KGHSH, CDR2 LQKENI, per germline. Trimming cost V 0 bases and J 7 bases; bases outside gene matches: 6. The CDR3 has 15 residues.

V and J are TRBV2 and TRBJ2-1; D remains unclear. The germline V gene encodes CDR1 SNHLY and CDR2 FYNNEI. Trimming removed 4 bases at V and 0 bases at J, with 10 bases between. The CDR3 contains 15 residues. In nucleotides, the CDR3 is TGTGCCAGCAGTGGCAGGCTTGGCTCCTACAATGAGCAGTTCTTC. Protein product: CASSGRLGSYNEQFF. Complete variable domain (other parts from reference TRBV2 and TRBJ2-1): EPEVTQTPSHQVTQMGQEVILRCVPISNHLYFYWYRQILGQKVEFLVSFYNNEISEKSEIFDDQFSVERPDGSNFTLKIRSTKLEDSAMYFCASSGRLGSYNEQFFGPGTRLTVL.

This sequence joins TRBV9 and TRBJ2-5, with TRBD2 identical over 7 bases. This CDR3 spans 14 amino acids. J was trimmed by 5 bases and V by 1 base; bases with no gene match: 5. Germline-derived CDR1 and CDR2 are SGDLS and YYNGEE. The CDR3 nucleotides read TGTGCCAGCAGCGTATCGGGGGGTTGGGAGACCCAGTACTTC. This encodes CASSVSGGWETQYF.

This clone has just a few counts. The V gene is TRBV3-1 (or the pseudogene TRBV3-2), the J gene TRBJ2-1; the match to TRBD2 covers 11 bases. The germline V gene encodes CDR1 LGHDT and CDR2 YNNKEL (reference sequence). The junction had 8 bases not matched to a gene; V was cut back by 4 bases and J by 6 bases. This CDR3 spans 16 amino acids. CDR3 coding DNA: TGTGCCAGCAGCCGGTTGGGTAGCGGGAGGGTCAATGAGCAGTTCTTC. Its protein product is CASSRLGSGRVNEQFF.

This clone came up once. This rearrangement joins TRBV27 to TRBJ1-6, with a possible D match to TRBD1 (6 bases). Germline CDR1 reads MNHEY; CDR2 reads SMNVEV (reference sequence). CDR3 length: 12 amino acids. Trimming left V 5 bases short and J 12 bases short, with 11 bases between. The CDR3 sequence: CASSPEGVPLHF. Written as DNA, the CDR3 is TGTGCCAGCAGTCCGGAGGGGGTACCCCTCCACTTT.

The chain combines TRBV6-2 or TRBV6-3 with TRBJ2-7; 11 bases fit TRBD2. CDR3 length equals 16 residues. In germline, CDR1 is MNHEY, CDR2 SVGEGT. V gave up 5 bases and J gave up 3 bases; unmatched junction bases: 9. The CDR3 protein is CASSHKTSGVLYEQYF. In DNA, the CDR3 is TGTGCCAGCAGTCATAAGACTAGCGGGGTACTCTACGAGCAGTACTTC.

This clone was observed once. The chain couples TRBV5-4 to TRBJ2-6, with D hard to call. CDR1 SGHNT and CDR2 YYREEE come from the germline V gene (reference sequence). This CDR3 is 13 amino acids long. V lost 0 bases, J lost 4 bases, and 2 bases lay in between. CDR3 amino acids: CASSLAGANVLTF. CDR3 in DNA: TGTGCCAGCAGCTTGGCCGGGGCCAACGTCCTGACTTTC.

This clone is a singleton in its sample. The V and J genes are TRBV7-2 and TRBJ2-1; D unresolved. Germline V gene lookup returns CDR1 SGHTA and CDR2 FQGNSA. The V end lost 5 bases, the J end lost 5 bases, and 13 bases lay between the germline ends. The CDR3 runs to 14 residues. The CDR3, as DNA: TGTGCCAGCAGCCCATCTCGAGCAGACAATGAGCAGTTCTTC. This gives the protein CASSPSRADNEQFF.

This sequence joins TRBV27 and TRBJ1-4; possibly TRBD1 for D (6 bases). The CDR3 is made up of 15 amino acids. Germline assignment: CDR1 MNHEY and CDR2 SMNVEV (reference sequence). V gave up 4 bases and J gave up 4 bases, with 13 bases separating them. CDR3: CASSWTAGVNEKLFF. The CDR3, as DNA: TGTGCCAGCAGTTGGACAGCGGGTGTTAATGAAAAACTGTTTTTT.

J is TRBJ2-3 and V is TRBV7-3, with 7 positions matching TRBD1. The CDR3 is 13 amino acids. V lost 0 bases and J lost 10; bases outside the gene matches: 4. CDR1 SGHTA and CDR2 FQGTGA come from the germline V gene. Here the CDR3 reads CASSLTRDSPQYF. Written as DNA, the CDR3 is TGTGCCAGCAGCTTAACTCGGGACAGCCCGCAGTATTTT.

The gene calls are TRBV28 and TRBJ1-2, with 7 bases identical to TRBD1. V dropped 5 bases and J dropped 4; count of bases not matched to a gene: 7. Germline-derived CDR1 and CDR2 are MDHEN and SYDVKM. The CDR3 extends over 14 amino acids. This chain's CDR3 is CASSPPQGTYGYTF. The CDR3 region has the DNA TGTGCCAGCAGTCCACCACAGGGGACCTATGGCTACACCTTC.

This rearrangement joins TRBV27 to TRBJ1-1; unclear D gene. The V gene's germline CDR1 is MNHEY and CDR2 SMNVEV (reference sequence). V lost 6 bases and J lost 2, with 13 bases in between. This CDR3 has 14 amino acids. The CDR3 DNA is TGTGCCAGCAGGCTGGGTAGCAGCAACACTGAAGCTTTCTTT. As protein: CASRLGSSNTEAFF.

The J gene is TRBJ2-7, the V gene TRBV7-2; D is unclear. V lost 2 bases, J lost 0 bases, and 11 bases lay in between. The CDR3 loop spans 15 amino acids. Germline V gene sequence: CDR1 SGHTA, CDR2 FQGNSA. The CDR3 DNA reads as TGTGCCAGCAGCTTACAAGGTTCGAGCTCCTACGAGCAGTACTTC. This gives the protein CASSLQGSSSYEQYF.

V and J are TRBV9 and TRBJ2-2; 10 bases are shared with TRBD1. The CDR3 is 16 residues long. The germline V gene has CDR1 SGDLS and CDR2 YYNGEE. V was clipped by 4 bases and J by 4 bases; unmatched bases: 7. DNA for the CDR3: TGTGCCAGCAGCAAGAGACAGGGGGCGGGCACCGGGGAGCTGTTTTTT. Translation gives CASSKRQGAGTGELFF.

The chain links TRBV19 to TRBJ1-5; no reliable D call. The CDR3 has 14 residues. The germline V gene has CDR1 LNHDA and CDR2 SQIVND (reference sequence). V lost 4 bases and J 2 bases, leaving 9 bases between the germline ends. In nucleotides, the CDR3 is TGTGCCAGTAGTAGTGACGCGGGCAATCAGCCCCAGCATTTT. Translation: CASSSDAGNQPQHF.

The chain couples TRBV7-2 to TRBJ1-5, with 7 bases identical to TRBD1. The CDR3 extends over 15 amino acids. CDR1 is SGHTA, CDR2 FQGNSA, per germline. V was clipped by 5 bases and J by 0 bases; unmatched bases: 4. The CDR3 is CASSPGGVSNQPQHF. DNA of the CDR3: TGTGCCAGCAGCCCAGGGGGGGTTAGCAATCAGCCCCAGCATTTT.

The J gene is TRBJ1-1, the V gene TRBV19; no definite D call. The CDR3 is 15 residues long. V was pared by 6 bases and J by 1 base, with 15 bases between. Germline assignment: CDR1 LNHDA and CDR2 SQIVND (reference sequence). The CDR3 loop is CASRNGNWENTEAFF. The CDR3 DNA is TGTGCCAGTAGGAATGGGAATTGGGAGAACACTGAAGCTTTCTTT.

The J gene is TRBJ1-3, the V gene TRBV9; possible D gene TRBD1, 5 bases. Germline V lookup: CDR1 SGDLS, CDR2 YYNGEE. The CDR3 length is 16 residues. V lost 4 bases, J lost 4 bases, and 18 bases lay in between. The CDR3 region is CASSTLDGTLGNTIYF. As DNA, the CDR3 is TGTGCCAGCAGCACTTTGGACGGGACCTTAGGAAACACCATATATTTT.

CDR3 residues: CASSLALATDTQYF. CDR3 nucleotides: TGCGCCAGCAGCTTGGCCCTAGCGACAGATACGCAGTATTTT. The rearrangement joins TRBV5-1 to TRBJ2-3, with D possibly matching TRBD2 (6 bases). Germline V gene sequence: CDR1 SGHRS, CDR2 YFSETQ. V shed 0 bases and J shed 3 bases, with 8 bases lying between them. The length of the CDR3 is 14 residues.